The 8 T cell receptor beta chains reported below all come from one sample, sequenced in a study of blood T cell repertoires in COVID-19. Assay used: immunoSEQ multiplex PCR; TCRdb lists only in-frame clones, some missing. The sample contains approximately 490,000 clones, approximately 86% of which appear only once. The sample comprised PBMCs or T cells enriched from blood (not recorded which). The receptors originated from a woman aged 18-29 years who had recovered from COVID-19.

Remarks on this clone: One end of the junction fails to match germline, which may point to a read error. V and J are TRBV28 and TRBJ1-3; tentatively, D is TRBD1 (6 bases). CDR1 and CDR2 (germline): MDHEN, SYDVKM. This CDR3 has 14 amino acids. CDR3 sequence: CASSLAGQSGVGNF. In nucleotides, the CDR3 is TGTGCCAGCAGTTTGGCCGGACAGTCAGGAGTTGGCAATTTT.

V is TRBV5-5 and J is TRBJ1-6; 7 bases match TRBD1. The V segment lost 0 bases and the J segment 0 bases; nucleotides outside the gene matches: 9. The CDR3 loop spans 19 amino acids. In germline, CDR1 is SGHKS, CDR2 YYEKEE (reference sequence). The DNA for the CDR3 is TGTGCCAGCAGCTTGGCGACAGGGCACTCCAGCTCCTATAATTCACCCCTCCACTTT. Translated: CASSLATGHSSSYNSPLHF.

The chain employs TRBV5-6 and TRBJ2-3; 9 nucleotides align to TRBD2. CDR3 size: 13 residues. Germline values: CDR1 SGHDT, CDR2 YYEEEE. Unmatched junction bases numbered 2, after V lost 9 bases and J lost 0 bases. The DNA for the CDR3 is TGTGCCACAGCGGGGGGAAGCACAGATACGCAGTATTTT. Protein: CATAGGSTDTQYF.

The rearrangement uses TRBV7-3 and TRBJ1-1; D perhaps matches TRBD1 (6 bases). Trimming removed 0 bases from V and 4 bases from J, with 9 bases in between. The CDR3 has 14 residues. CDR1 SGHTA and CDR2 FQGTGA come from the germline V gene. The CDR3 sequence: CASSLTPGVTEAFF. The CDR3 nucleotides read TGTGCCAGCAGCTTAACCCCAGGGGTCACTGAAGCTTTCTTT.

The chain links TRBV30 to TRBJ1-1, with D possibly TRBD1 on 6 matching bases. Germline CDR1 reads GTSNPN; CDR2 reads SVGIG (reference sequence). V was pared by 5 bases and J by 0 bases, with 13 bases between. The CDR3 sequence is 14 residues long. CDR3 nucleotide sequence: TGTGCCTGGGGGCGGGGGACATTGAACACTGAAGCTTTCTTT. Translation gives CAWGRGTLNTEAFF.

This clone was seen more than once but under ten times. V usage is TRBV3-1 (or the pseudogene TRBV3-2) and J usage is TRBJ1-4; D is unclear. The ends were cut back, 4 bases at V and 4 bases at J, with 13 bases in the middle. This CDR3 is 15 amino acids long. The V gene's germline CDR1 is LGHDT and CDR2 YNNKEL (reference sequence). The CDR3 nucleotides are TGTGCCAGCAGCCTCGACGGGATAAATAATGAAAAACTGTTTTTT. Its translation is CASSLDGINNEKLFF.

In this sample, this clone turned up a few times. The J gene is TRBJ1-1, the V gene TRBV18, with D tentatively TRBD1 (5 bases). The V gene's germline CDR1 is KGHSH and CDR2 LQKENI. V lost 2 bases and J lost 3, with 10 bases in between. This CDR3 spans 14 amino acids. The CDR3 nucleotides read TGTGCCAGCTCACCAAGGAGGGGTGACACTGAAGCTTTCTTT. Its protein product is CASSPRRGDTEAFF.

J is TRBJ1-1 and V is TRBV2; D might be TRBD1 (6 bases). The CDR3 sequence is 14 residues long. Deletions cut 7 bases from V and 4 bases from J, with 16 bases between. Germline CDR1 reads SNHLY; CDR2 reads FYNNEI. Here the CDR3 reads CASMRDRLGTEAFF. CDR3 sequence (DNA): TGTGCCAGCATGAGAGACAGGCTCGGCACTGAAGCTTTCTTT.